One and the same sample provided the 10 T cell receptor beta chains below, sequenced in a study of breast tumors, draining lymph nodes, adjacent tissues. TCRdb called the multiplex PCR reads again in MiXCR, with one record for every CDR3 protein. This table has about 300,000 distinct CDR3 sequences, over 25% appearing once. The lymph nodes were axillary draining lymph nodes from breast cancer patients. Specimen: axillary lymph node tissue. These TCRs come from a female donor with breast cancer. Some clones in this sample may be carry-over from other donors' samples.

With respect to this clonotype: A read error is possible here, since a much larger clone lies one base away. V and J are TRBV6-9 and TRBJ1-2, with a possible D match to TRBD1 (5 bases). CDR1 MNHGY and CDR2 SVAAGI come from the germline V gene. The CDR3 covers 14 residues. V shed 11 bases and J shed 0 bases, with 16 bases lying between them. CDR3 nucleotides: TGTGCCCGGGGTCACAGGCCTTCTAACTATGGCTACACCTTC. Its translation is CARGHRPSNYGYTF.

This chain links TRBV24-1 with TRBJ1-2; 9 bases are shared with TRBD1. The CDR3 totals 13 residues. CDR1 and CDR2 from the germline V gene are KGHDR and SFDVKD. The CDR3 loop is CAPGRDRVGGYTF. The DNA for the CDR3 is TGTGCTCCCGGAAGGGACAGGGTGGGTGGCTACACCTTC.

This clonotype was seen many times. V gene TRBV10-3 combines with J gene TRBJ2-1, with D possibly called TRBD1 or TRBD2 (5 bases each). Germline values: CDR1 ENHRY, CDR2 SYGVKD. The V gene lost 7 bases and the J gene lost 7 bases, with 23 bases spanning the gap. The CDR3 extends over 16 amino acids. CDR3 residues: CAIMSARDRGVNEQFF. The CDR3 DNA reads TGTGCCATCATGAGCGCCAGGGACCGAGGGGTGAATGAGCAGTTCTTC.

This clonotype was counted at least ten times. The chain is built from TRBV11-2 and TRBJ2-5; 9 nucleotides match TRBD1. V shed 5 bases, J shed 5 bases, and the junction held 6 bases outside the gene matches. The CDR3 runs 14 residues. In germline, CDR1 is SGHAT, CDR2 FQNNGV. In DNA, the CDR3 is TGTGCCAGCAGCCCACAGGGGGCTGGCGAGACCCAGTACTTC. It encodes CASSPQGAGETQYF.

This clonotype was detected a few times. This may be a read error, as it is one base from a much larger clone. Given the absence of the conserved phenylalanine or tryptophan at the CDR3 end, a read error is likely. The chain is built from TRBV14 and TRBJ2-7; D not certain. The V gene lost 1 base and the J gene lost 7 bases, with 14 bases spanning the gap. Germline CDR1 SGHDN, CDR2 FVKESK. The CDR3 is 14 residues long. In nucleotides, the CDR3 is TGTGCCAGCAGCCAAGTCAGTTGGGATAAGGAGCAGTACTCC. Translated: CASSQVSWDKEQYS.

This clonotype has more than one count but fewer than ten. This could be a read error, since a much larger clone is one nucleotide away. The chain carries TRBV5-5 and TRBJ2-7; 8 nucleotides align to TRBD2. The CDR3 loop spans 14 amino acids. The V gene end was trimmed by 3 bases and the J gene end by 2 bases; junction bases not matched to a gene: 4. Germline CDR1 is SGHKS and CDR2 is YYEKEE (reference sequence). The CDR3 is CASSSAGGTYEQYF. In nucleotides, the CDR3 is TGTGCCAGCAGCTCTGCGGGAGGAACCTACGAGCAGTACTTC.

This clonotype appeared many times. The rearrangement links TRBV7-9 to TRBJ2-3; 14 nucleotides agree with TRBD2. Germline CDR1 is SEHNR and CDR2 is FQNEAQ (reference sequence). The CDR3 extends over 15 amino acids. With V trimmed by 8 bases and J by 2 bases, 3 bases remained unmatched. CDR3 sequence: CASGTSGRFTDTQYF. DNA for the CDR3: TGTGCCAGCGGGACTAGCGGGAGATTCACAGATACGCAGTATTTT.

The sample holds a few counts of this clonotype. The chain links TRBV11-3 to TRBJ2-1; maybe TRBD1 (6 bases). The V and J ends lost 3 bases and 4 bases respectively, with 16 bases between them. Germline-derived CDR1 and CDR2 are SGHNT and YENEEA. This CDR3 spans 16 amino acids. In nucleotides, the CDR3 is TGTGCCAGCAGCTTGGCCGGGACACCACCGTACAATGAGCAGTTCTTC. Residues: CASSLAGTPPYNEQFF.

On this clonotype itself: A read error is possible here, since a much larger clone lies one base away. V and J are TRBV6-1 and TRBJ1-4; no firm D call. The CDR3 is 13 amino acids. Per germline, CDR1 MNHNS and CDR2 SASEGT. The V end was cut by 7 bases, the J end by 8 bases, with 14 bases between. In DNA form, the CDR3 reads TGTGCCAGCAACCATGGGAGTTACGAAAAACTGTTTTTT. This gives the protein CASNHGSYEKLFF.

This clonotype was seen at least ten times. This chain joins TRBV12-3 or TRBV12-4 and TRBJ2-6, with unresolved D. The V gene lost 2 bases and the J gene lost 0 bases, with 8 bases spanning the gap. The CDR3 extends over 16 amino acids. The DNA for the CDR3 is TGTGCCAGCAGTTTATCCGGAAACTCTGGGGCCAACGTCCTGACTTTC. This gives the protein CASSLSGNSGANVLTF.